The rows below give T cell receptor beta chains drawn from one sample of a study of shared clonotypes between healthy human individuals. TCRdb's table, derived via immunoSEQ multiplex PCR, lists solely in-frame clones and lacks some. The profile shows about 2.2 million clones, around 93% of them singletons. Sample: naive CD8+ T cells from PBMCs. The receptors shown here come from a man younger than 30 in good health. Some clones in this sample may be carry-over from other donors' samples. Each CDR3 is given with its conserved first and last residue. The order of the fields is D gene, V gene, J gene, clone size, CDR3 protein, CDR3 DNA. A D gene is named only where the DNA matches it firmly. A clone size is listed for some rows: how often the clone was seen (once, few, many), or a class if it is expanded.

D gene: -
V gene: TRBV6-1
J gene: TRBJ1-2
clone size: -
CDR3 protein: CASSFGDYTF
CDR3 DNA: TGTGCCAGCAGTTTCGGAGACTACACCTTC

D gene: -
V gene: TRBV25-1
J gene: TRBJ2-3
clone size: -
CDR3 protein: CASSSDRRYTDTQYF
CDR3 DNA: TGTGCCAGCAGTAGTGACAGGAGGTACACAGATACGCAGTATTTT

D gene: TRBD1
V gene: TRBV9
J gene: TRBJ2-7
clone size: once
CDR3 protein: CASSVNGQGRYEQYF
CDR3 DNA: TGTGCCAGCAGCGTAAACGGACAGGGAAGGTACGAGCAGTACTTC

D gene: -
V gene: TRBV27
J gene: TRBJ1-5
clone size: -
CDR3 protein: CASSLLPGQGSNQPQHF
CDR3 DNA: TGTGCCAGCAGTTTACTGCCTGGGCAGGGGAGCAATCAGCCCCAGCATTTT

D gene: -
V gene: TRBV7-9
J gene: TRBJ2-2
clone size: -
CDR3 protein: CASSLAKGNTGELFF
CDR3 DNA: TGTGCCAGCAGCTTAGCAAAGGGGAACACCGGGGAGCTGTTTTTT

D gene: TRBD1
V gene: TRBV25-1
J gene: TRBJ1-1
clone size: -
CDR3 protein: CASRPGQGEKAFF
CDR3 DNA: TGTGCCAGCAGACCGGGACAGGGGGAGAAAGCTTTCTTT

D gene: TRBD1
V gene: TRBV6-4
J gene: TRBJ2-2
clone size: -
CDR3 protein: CASRDRAQGHTGELFF
CDR3 DNA: TGTGCCAGCAGGGACAGGGCTCAGGGGCACACCGGGGAGCTGTTTTTT

D gene: -
V gene: TRBV19
J gene: TRBJ2-7
clone size: -
CDR3 protein: CASKSPHSYEQYF
CDR3 DNA: TGTGCCAGTAAGAGTCCACATTCCTACGAGCAGTACTTC

D gene: -
V gene: TRBV29-1
J gene: TRBJ2-7
clone size: once
CDR3 protein: CSVEEAGQQYF
CDR3 DNA: TGCAGCGTTGAAGAGGCCGGTCAGCAGTACTTC

D gene: -
V gene: TRBV7-2
J gene: TRBJ1-2
clone size: -
CDR3 protein: CATREGHGYTF
CDR3 DNA: TGTGCCACCCGGGAGGGTCATGGCTACACCTTC

D gene: -
V gene: TRBV11-2
J gene: TRBJ2-5
clone size: -
CDR3 protein: CASSLFSHAGRETQYF
CDR3 DNA: TGTGCCAGCAGCTTATTTTCTCACGCGGGGAGGGAGACCCAGTACTTC

D gene: -
V gene: TRBV7-9
J gene: TRBJ1-4
clone size: once
CDR3 protein: CASSPPGQEKLFF
CDR3 DNA: TGTGCCAGCAGCCCCCCGGGTCAGGAAAAACTGTTTTTT

D gene: -
V gene: TRBV29-1
J gene: TRBJ1-5
clone size: -
CDR3 protein: CSVEISVNQPQHF
CDR3 DNA: TGCAGCGTCGAGATTTCAGTCAATCAGCCCCAGCATTTT

D gene: -
V gene: TRBV7-9
J gene: TRBJ1-2
clone size: -
CDR3 protein: CASSPVYRDNYGYTF
CDR3 DNA: TGTGCCAGCAGCCCCGTCTACAGGGATAACTATGGCTACACCTTC

D gene: -
V gene: TRBV7-9
J gene: TRBJ2-1
clone size: -
CDR3 protein: CASSFVRNEQFF
CDR3 DNA: TGTGCCAGCAGCTTCGTAAGGAATGAGCAGTTCTTC

D gene: TRBD2
V gene: TRBV10-3
J gene: TRBJ2-7
clone size: -
CDR3 protein: CAIKPRTSGNSEQYF
CDR3 DNA: TGTGCCATCAAACCCCGGACTAGCGGGAACTCCGAGCAGTACTTC

D gene: -
V gene: TRBV28
J gene: TRBJ2-2
clone size: -
CDR3 protein: CASSLRVTFTGELFF
CDR3 DNA: TGTGCCAGCAGTTTAAGGGTGACTTTCACCGGGGAGCTGTTTTTT

D gene: -
V gene: TRBV10-1
J gene: TRBJ2-3
clone size: -
CDR3 protein: CASSDFGVDTDTQYF
CDR3 DNA: TGCGCCAGCAGTGATTTCGGGGTGGACACAGATACGCAGTATTTT

D gene: TRBD2
V gene: TRBV15
J gene: TRBJ2-5
clone size: -
CDR3 protein: CATLSAGEETQYF
CDR3 DNA: TGTGCCACCTTGTCTGCGGGGGAAGAGACCCAGTACTTC

D gene: TRBD2
V gene: TRBV14
J gene: TRBJ2-3
clone size: -
CDR3 protein: CASSQEGLLAGGPYTDTQYF
CDR3 DNA: TGTGCCAGCAGCCAAGAAGGTTTACTAGCGGGAGGGCCCTACACAGATACGCAGTATTTT

D gene: -
V gene: TRBV16
J gene: TRBJ1-1
clone size: -
CDR3 protein: CASSLTEVNTEAFF
CDR3 DNA: TGTGCCAGCAGCCTCACGGAGGTGAACACTGAAGCTTTCTTT

D gene: -
V gene: TRBV5-8
J gene: TRBJ1-1
clone size: -
CDR3 protein: CASSSNMGTEAFF
CDR3 DNA: TGTGCCAGCAGCTCGAACATGGGCACTGAAGCTTTCTTT

D gene: -
V gene: TRBV27
J gene: TRBJ2-6
clone size: -
CDR3 protein: CASSLSGSGANVLTF
CDR3 DNA: TGTGCCAGCAGTTTAAGTGGCTCTGGGGCCAACGTCCTGACTTTC

D gene: -
V gene: TRBV27
J gene: TRBJ1-1
clone size: -
CDR3 protein: CASSLGGWRTEAFF
CDR3 DNA: TGTGCCAGCAGTTTGGGGGGGTGGCGGACTGAAGCTTTCTTT

D gene: -
V gene: TRBV2
J gene: TRBJ2-1
clone size: once
CDR3 protein: CASSGTEYNEQFF
CDR3 DNA: TGTGCCAGCAGTGGGACAGAATACAATGAGCAGTTCTTC

D gene: -
V gene: TRBV28
J gene: TRBJ1-1
clone size: once
CDR3 protein: CASSLQTVADTEAFF
CDR3 DNA: TGTGCCAGCAGTTTACAGACGGTCGCGGACACTGAAGCTTTCTTT

D gene: TRBD2
V gene: TRBV29-1
J gene: TRBJ2-1
clone size: -
CDR3 protein: CSVVLAPYNEQFF
CDR3 DNA: TGCAGCGTTGTACTAGCGCCCTACAATGAGCAGTTCTTC

D gene: -
V gene: TRBV4-2
J gene: TRBJ1-1
clone size: -
CDR3 protein: CASSQETGSGPEAFF
CDR3 DNA: TGTGCCAGCAGCCAAGAAACGGGCAGCGGACCTGAAGCTTTCTTT

D gene: TRBD2
V gene: TRBV4-1
J gene: TRBJ2-7
clone size: -
CDR3 protein: CASSYQGGKNSGEQYF
CDR3 DNA: TGCGCCAGCAGCTATCAGGGAGGGAAAAACAGCGGCGAGCAGTACTTC

D gene: TRBD1
V gene: TRBV27
J gene: TRBJ2-7
clone size: -
CDR3 protein: CASNRGHEQYF
CDR3 DNA: TGTGCCAGCAACAGGGGGCACGAGCAGTACTTC

D gene: TRBD2
V gene: TRBV5-5
J gene: TRBJ2-7
clone size: -
CDR3 protein: CASSLWASGSYEQYF
CDR3 DNA: TGTGCCAGCAGCTTGTGGGCTAGCGGCTCCTACGAGCAGTACTTC

D gene: TRBD2
V gene: TRBV27
J gene: TRBJ2-5
clone size: -
CDR3 protein: CASSLFGLAGETQYF
CDR3 DNA: TGTGCCAGCAGTTTATTTGGACTAGCCGGAGAGACCCAGTACTTC

D gene: -
V gene: TRBV19
J gene: TRBJ1-4
clone size: -
CDR3 protein: CASSIQGLNNEKLFF
CDR3 DNA: TGTGCCAGTAGTATACAGGGGCTGAATAATGAAAAACTGTTTTTT

D gene: TRBD2
V gene: TRBV11-2
J gene: TRBJ2-7
clone size: once
CDR3 protein: CASSLVGLAYEQYF
CDR3 DNA: TGTGCCAGCAGCTTAGTGGGACTAGCCTACGAGCAGTACTTC

D gene: -
V gene: TRBV10-3
J gene: TRBJ1-2
clone size: -
CDR3 protein: CAISDDDRWNYGYTF
CDR3 DNA: TGTGCCATCAGTGACGACGACAGGTGGAACTATGGCTACACCTTC

D gene: -
V gene: TRBV11-2
J gene: TRBJ2-7
clone size: once
CDR3 protein: CASSFGTGSYEQYF
CDR3 DNA: TGTGCCAGCAGCTTTGGTACTGGCTCCTACGAGCAGTACTTC

D gene: TRBD2
V gene: TRBV9
J gene: TRBJ2-1
clone size: -
CDR3 protein: CASSSPSGRDYNEQFF
CDR3 DNA: TGTGCCAGCAGCTCCCCCAGCGGGAGGGATTACAATGAGCAGTTCTTC

D gene: -
V gene: TRBV5-4
J gene: TRBJ2-7
clone size: -
CDR3 protein: CASSLSPAYEQYF
CDR3 DNA: TGTGCCAGCAGCTTGTCTCCAGCCTACGAGCAGTACTTC

D gene: -
V gene: TRBV6-5
J gene: TRBJ1-2
clone size: -
CDR3 protein: CASSYSAGYYGYTF
CDR3 DNA: TGTGCCAGCAGTTACTCAGCGGGGTACTATGGCTACACCTTC

D gene: TRBD1
V gene: TRBV4-3
J gene: TRBJ2-7
clone size: -
CDR3 protein: CASSHTVPGQGTHPYEQYF
CDR3 DNA: TGCGCCAGCAGCCATACTGTCCCGGGACAGGGGACCCACCCCTACGAGCAGTACTTC

D gene: -
V gene: TRBV9
J gene: TRBJ2-5
clone size: -
CDR3 protein: CASSVLGRETQYF
CDR3 DNA: TGTGCCAGCAGCGTACTGGGACGTGAGACCCAGTACTTC

D gene: -
V gene: TRBV27
J gene: TRBJ1-5
clone size: -
CDR3 protein: CASSFVGGHQPQHF
CDR3 DNA: TGTGCCAGCAGTTTTGTCGGGGGACATCAGCCCCAGCATTTT

D gene: -
V gene: TRBV6-6
J gene: TRBJ2-2
clone size: -
CDR3 protein: CASIDSQVHTGELFF
CDR3 DNA: TGTGCCAGCATCGACTCCCAGGTACACACCGGGGAGCTGTTTTTT

D gene: TRBD1
V gene: TRBV4-3
J gene: TRBJ2-7
clone size: -
CDR3 protein: CASSQGTGLFGEQYF
CDR3 DNA: TGCGCCAGCAGCCAGGGGACAGGGCTCTTCGGCGAGCAGTACTTC

D gene: -
V gene: TRBV4-1
J gene: TRBJ1-1
clone size: -
CDR3 protein: CASSQASDRNTEAFF
CDR3 DNA: TGCGCCAGCAGCCAAGCCTCGGACAGGAACACTGAAGCTTTCTTT

D gene: -
V gene: TRBV9
J gene: TRBJ2-7
clone size: -
CDR3 protein: CASSVVPGSYEQYF
CDR3 DNA: TGTGCCAGCAGCGTAGTCCCGGGATCCTACGAGCAGTACTTC

D gene: -
V gene: TRBV9
J gene: TRBJ1-1
clone size: -
CDR3 protein: CASSAEAGSASEAFF
CDR3 DNA: TGTGCCAGCAGCGCGGAGGCAGGGAGCGCGTCTGAAGCTTTCTTT

D gene: -
V gene: TRBV5-6
J gene: TRBJ1-5
clone size: -
CDR3 protein: CASSPGHYSNQPQHF
CDR3 DNA: TGTGCCAGCAGCCCAGGACACTATAGCAATCAGCCCCAGCATTTT

D gene: -
V gene: TRBV2
J gene: TRBJ2-1
clone size: -
CDR3 protein: CASSEVLASTYYNEQFF
CDR3 DNA: TGTGCCAGCAGTGAGGTACTAGCCTCCACCTACTACAATGAGCAGTTCTTC

D gene: -
V gene: TRBV5-5
J gene: TRBJ2-1
clone size: -
CDR3 protein: CASSFGGQDEQFF
CDR3 DNA: TGTGCCAGCAGCTTTGGGGGGCAGGATGAGCAGTTCTTC

D gene: -
V gene: TRBV2
J gene: TRBJ2-2
clone size: -
CDR3 protein: CAVPGPTAGELFF
CDR3 DNA: TGTGCCGTTCCGGGGCCTACAGCCGGGGAGCTGTTTTTT

D gene: -
V gene: TRBV6-5
J gene: TRBJ1-6
clone size: -
CDR3 protein: CASSYSKYSPLHF
CDR3 DNA: TGTGCCAGCAGTTACTCGAAGTATTCACCCCTCCACTTT

D gene: -
V gene: TRBV10-3
J gene: TRBJ2-7
clone size: -
CDR3 protein: CAISESLHYEQYF
CDR3 DNA: TGTGCCATCAGTGAGTCCCTTCATTACGAGCAGTACTTC

D gene: TRBD1
V gene: TRBV9
J gene: TRBJ1-1
clone size: -
CDR3 protein: CASSQAGGNTEAFF
CDR3 DNA: TGTGCCAGCAGCCAGGCAGGGGGGAACACTGAAGCTTTCTTT

D gene: -
V gene: TRBV11-2
J gene: TRBJ2-7
clone size: -
CDR3 protein: CASSLASYRTPDEQYF
CDR3 DNA: TGTGCCAGCAGCTTAGCCTCCTACAGAACCCCTGACGAGCAGTACTTC

D gene: -
V gene: TRBV28
J gene: TRBJ2-7
clone size: -
CDR3 protein: CASSLPKGESRYEQYF
CDR3 DNA: TGTGCCAGCAGTTTGCCGAAGGGAGAGAGCCGCTACGAGCAGTACTTC